This entry lists 15 T cell receptor beta chains sequenced from one sample in a study of radiation and T cells in renal cell carcinoma. Time point reported: blood 2 weeks post-SBRT. The treatment: 15 Gy SBRT to primary tumor, nephrectomy 4 weeks later. Assay: immunoSEQ multiplex PCR; the TCRdb copy retains only in-frame clones and omits some. The data hold almost 50,000 clones, with more than 80% observed a single time. This sample comprised blood, obtained from a patient whose treatment included radiotherapy and nephrectomy. Receptors were obtained from a woman aged 70-85 years with renal cell carcinoma.

The chain couples TRBV4-2 to TRBJ2-2, with D possibly TRBD2 on 6 matching bases. Germline assignment: CDR1 LGHNA and CDR2 YNFKEQ. Trimming left V 11 bases short and J 1 base short, with 17 bases between. CDR3 length: 15 residues. CDR3 in DNA: TGTGCCGCTAGGGCGGGATCAGGGAACACCGGGGAGCTGTTTTTT. It specifies CAARAGSGNTGELFF.

The chain combines TRBV7-2 with TRBJ2-1; D unclear. From germline, CDR1 is SGHTA and CDR2 FQGNSA. The V end lost 4 bases, the J end lost 7 bases, and 17 bases lay between the germline ends. This CDR3 contains 15 residues. CDR3 nucleotides: TGTGCCAGCAGCTCCACACAGCCCTTAGCAAATGAGCAGTTCTTC. Translating it yields CASSSTQPLANEQFF.

The chain links TRBV19 to TRBJ2-1; TRBD2 agrees at 7 bases. J lost 0 bases, V lost 4 bases, and 3 bases had no gene match. Germline CDR1 and CDR2: LNHDA and SQIVND (reference sequence). The CDR3 extends over 15 amino acids. The CDR3 reads CASSTAGASYNEQFF. CDR3 coding DNA: TGTGCCAGTAGTACTGCGGGAGCCTCCTACAATGAGCAGTTCTTC.

This chain uses TRBV11-2 with TRBJ1-1; 7 positions agree with TRBD1. Germline loops: CDR1 SGHAT, CDR2 FQNNGV. The CDR3 has 14 residues. Unmatched junction bases numbered 4, after V lost 5 bases and J lost 1 base. CDR3 protein: CASSGWTGNTEAFF. The CDR3 DNA sequence: TGTGCCAGCAGCGGCTGGACAGGGAACACTGAAGCTTTCTTT. Combining the CDR3 with reference TRBV11-2 and TRBJ1-1 gives the whole variable domain EAGVAQSPRYKIIEKRQSVAFWCNPISGHATLYWYQQILGQGPKLLIQFQNNGVVDDSQLPKDRFSAERLKGVDSTLKIQPAKLEDSAVYLCASSGWTGNTEAFFGQGTRLTVV.

The sample holds one count of this clone. The V and J genes are TRBV19 and TRBJ1-1; D ambiguous. The CDR3 is 13 amino acids. V was trimmed by 3 bases and J by 6 bases, leaving 11 bases between them. CDR1 is LNHDA and CDR2 is SQIVND in the germline V gene (reference sequence). CDR3 nucleotide sequence: TGTGCCAGTAGTATGATGGGAGGGTCTGAAGCTTTCTTT. This gives the protein CASSMMGGSEAFF. The entire variable domain, with the rest obtained from reference TRBV19 and TRBJ1-1, is as follows: DGGITQSPKYLFRKEGQNVTLSCEQNLNHDAMYWYRQDPGQGLRLIYYSQIVNDFQKGDIAEGYSVSREKKESFPLTVTSAQKNPTAFYLCASSMMGGSEAFFGQGTRLTVV.

This clone turned up a few times. The rearrangement joins TRBV19 to TRBJ1-1; no firm D call. Germline V gives CDR1 LNHDA, CDR2 SQIVND (reference sequence). CDR3 length equals 13 residues. Trimming left V 6 bases short and J 4 bases short, with 12 bases between. This CDR3 reads CASRAGFGTEAFF. In nucleotides, the CDR3 is TGTGCCAGTAGGGCAGGATTTGGCACTGAAGCTTTCTTT.

The chain couples TRBV6-6 to TRBJ2-7; 7 nucleotides match TRBD1. Losses at the gene ends were 4 bases for V and 2 bases for J; bases not matched to a gene: 5. Germline values: CDR1 MNHNY, CDR2 SVGAGI (reference sequence). The CDR3 is 14 amino acids. In DNA form, the CDR3 reads TGTGCCAGCAGTTCCCCACAGGGGACCTACGAGCAGTACTTC. Translating it yields CASSSPQGTYEQYF.

The genes are TRBV10-2 and TRBJ1-6, with D uncertain. CDR3 length: 16 amino acids. The germline gives CDR1 WSHSY, CDR2 SAAADI. V was trimmed by 2 bases and J by 6 bases, leaving 14 bases between them. CDR3 residues: CASSENLYLANSPLHF. Written as DNA, the CDR3 is TGCGCCAGCAGTGAGAATCTCTATCTGGCTAATTCACCCCTCCACTTT.

This chain connects TRBV6-5 to TRBJ2-5, with 7 bases fitting TRBD2. This CDR3 contains 15 residues. V lost 6 bases, J lost 1 base, and 8 bases stayed unmatched. Germline V gene lookup returns CDR1 MNHEY and CDR2 SVGAGI. This CDR3 is CASSPLGGVQETQYF. CDR3 bases: TGTGCCAGCAGCCCTTTGGGGGGGGTCCAAGAGACCCAGTACTTC.

The rearrangement uses TRBV28 and TRBJ2-2; the match to TRBD1 covers 8 bases. The V and J ends lost 6 bases and 7 bases, in that order; junction bases with no gene match: 7. Germline V gene sequence: CDR1 MDHEN, CDR2 SYDVKM. CDR3 size: 14 residues. CDR3 protein: CASSLTGVGGELFF. CDR3 nucleotide sequence: TGTGCCAGCAGCTTGACAGGGGTTGGCGGGGAGCTGTTTTTT.

The V call is TRBV5-1, the J call TRBJ1-2; tentatively, D is TRBD1 (5 bases). Trimming took off 0 bases at V and 2 bases at J, with 11 bases between the two ends. The germline CDR1 and CDR2 sequences are SGHRS and YFSETQ. The CDR3 extends over 15 amino acids. In nucleotides, the CDR3 is TGCGCCAGCAGCTTGGCCCCGACAGAAAACTATGGCTACACCTTC. It specifies CASSLAPTENYGYTF. The variable domain in full, with the rest retrieved from reference TRBV5-1 and TRBJ1-2, is KAGVTQTPRYLIKTRGQQVTLSCSPISGHRSVSWYQQTPGQGLQFLFEYFSETQRNKGNFPGRFSGRQFSNSRSEMNVSTLELGDSALYLCASSLAPTENYGYTFGSGTRLTVV.

A single count supports this clone. The CDR3 is CASSSSTGWNTEAFF. As DNA, the CDR3 is TGTGCCAGCAGTAGCTCGACAGGATGGAACACTGAAGCTTTCTTT. The rearrangement joins TRBV28 to TRBJ1-1, with a tentative D call TRBD1 (6 bases). CDR1 MDHEN and CDR2 SYDVKM come from the germline V gene. Deletions cut 5 bases from V and 1 base from J, with 14 bases between. The CDR3 has 15 amino acids. The full variable domain, rest sourced from reference TRBV28 and TRBJ1-1, is DVKVTQSSRYLVKRTGEKVFLECVQDMDHENMFWYRQDPGLGLRLIYFSYDVKMKEKGDIPEGYSVSREKKERFSLILESASTNQTSMYLCASSSSTGWNTEAFFGQGTRLTVV.

Concerning this clone itself: The germline gene is not matched at one end of the junction; a read error may be the cause. The same CDR3 also results from other DNA sequences found in this sample. V gene TRBV5-1 combines with J gene TRBJ2-1; D unclear. Looked up from germline, CDR1 is SGHRS and CDR2 is YFSETQ. The CDR3 loop spans 15 amino acids. CDR3 sequence reads: CASSLGAGSENEQFF. Written as DNA, the CDR3 is TGCGCCAGCAGCTTGGGGGCAGGTTCGGAGAATGAACAGTTCTTC.

The V gene is TRBV6-5, the J gene TRBJ2-1; TRBD2 aligns across 7 bases. The trim removed 0 bases at V and 6 bases at J, leaving 8 bases unmatched. Germline V gene lookup returns CDR1 MNHEY and CDR2 SVGAGI. The CDR3 length is 16 residues. The CDR3 DNA reads as TGTGCCAGCAGTTACTCCCAAGCGGGAATGGCCAATGAGCAGTTCTTC. Its protein product is CASSYSQAGMANEQFF.

The V and J genes are TRBV27 and TRBJ2-6, with D hard to call. There are 18 residues in the CDR3. Germline values: CDR1 MNHEY, CDR2 SMNVEV (reference sequence). The V gene lost 0 bases and the J gene lost 2 bases, with 14 bases spanning the gap. The CDR3 region is CASSLSTVGNAGANVLTF. The CDR3 nucleotides read TGTGCCAGCAGTTTATCAACGGTAGGGAACGCTGGGGCCAACGTCCTGACTTTC.